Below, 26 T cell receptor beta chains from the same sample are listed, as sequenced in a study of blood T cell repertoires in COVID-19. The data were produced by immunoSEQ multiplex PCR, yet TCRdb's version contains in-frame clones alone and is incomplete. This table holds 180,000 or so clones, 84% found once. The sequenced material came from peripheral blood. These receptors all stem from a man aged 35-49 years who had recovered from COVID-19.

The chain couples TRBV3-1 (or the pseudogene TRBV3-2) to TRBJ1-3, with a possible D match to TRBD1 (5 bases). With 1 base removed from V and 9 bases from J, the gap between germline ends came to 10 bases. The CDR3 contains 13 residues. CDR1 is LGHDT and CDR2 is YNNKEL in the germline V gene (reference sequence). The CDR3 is CASSQGGAITIYF. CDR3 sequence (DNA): TGTGCCAGCAGCCAAGGTGGGGCTATCACCATATATTTT.

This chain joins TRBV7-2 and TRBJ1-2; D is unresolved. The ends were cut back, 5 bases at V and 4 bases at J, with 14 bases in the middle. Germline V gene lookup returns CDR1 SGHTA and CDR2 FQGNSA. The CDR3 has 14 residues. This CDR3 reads CASSILGSSYGYTF. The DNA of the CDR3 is TGTGCCAGCAGCATACTCGGGAGTTCCTATGGCTACACCTTC.

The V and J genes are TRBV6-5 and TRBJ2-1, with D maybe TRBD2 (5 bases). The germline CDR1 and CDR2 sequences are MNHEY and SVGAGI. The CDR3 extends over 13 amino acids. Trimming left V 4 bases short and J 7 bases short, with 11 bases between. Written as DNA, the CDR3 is TGTGCCAGCAGTTCGAGCGGAGTTAATGAGCAGTTCTTC. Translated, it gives CASSSSGVNEQFF.

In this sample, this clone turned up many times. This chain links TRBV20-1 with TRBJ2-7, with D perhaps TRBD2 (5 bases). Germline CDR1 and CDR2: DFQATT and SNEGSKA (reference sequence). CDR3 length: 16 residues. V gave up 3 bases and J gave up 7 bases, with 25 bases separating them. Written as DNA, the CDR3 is TGCAGTGCTAGTGGGCCTTGGAGGCTTGATCTCTGGGAGCAGTACTTC. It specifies CSASGPWRLDLWEQYF.

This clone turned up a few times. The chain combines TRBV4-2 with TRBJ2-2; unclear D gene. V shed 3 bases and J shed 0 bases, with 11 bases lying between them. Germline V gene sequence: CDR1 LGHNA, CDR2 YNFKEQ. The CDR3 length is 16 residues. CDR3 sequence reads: CASSQGVRANTGELFF. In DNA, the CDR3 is TGTGCCAGCAGCCAGGGCGTTAGAGCGAACACCGGGGAGCTGTTTTTT.

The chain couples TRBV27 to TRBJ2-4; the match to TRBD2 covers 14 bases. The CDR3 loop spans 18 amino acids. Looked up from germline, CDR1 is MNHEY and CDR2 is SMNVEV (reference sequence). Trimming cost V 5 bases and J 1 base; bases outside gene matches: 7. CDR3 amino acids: CASSLGLAGAGAKNIQYF. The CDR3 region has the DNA TGTGCCAGCAGTCTGGGACTAGCGGGGGCCGGGGCCAAAAACATTCAGTACTTC.

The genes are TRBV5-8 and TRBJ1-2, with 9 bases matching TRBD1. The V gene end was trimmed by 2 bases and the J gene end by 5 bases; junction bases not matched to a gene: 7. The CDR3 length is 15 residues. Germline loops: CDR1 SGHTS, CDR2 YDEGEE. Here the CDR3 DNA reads TGTGCCAGCAGCTTAGTGGGACAGGGCCGGTATGGCTACACCTTC. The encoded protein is CASSLVGQGRYGYTF.

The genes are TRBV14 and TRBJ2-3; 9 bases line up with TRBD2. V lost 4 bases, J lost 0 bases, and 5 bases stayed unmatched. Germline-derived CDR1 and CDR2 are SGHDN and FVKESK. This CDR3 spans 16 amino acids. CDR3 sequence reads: CASSPLAGRSTDTQYF. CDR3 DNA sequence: TGTGCCAGCAGCCCCCTAGCGGGGCGGAGCACAGATACGCAGTATTTT.

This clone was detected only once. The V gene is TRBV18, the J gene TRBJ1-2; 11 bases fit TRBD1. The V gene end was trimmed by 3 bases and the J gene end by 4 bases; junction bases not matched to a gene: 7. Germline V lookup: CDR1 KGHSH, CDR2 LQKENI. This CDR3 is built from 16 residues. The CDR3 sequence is CASSPTWTGGSYGYTF. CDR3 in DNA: TGTGCCAGCTCACCTACCTGGACAGGGGGCTCCTATGGCTACACCTTC.

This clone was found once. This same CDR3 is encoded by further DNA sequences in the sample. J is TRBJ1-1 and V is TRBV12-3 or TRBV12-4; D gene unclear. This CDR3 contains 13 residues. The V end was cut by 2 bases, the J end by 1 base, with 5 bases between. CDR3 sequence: CASSLSRNTEAFF. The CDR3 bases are TGTGCCAGCAGTTTATCCAGGAACACTGAAGCTTTCTTT.

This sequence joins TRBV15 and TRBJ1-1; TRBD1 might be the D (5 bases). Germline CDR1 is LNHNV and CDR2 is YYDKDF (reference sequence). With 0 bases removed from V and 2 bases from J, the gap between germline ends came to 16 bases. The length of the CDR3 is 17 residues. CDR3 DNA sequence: TGTGCCACCAGCAGAGATCCATATCGACAGACAAACACTGAAGCTTTCTTT. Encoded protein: CATSRDPYRQTNTEAFF.

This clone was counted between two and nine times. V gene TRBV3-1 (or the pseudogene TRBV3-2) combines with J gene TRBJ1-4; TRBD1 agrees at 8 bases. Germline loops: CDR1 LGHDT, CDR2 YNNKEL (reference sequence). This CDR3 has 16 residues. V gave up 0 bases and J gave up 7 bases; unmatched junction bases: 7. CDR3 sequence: CASSQDLPGGGEKLFF. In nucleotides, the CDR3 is TGTGCCAGCAGCCAAGATCTGCCAGGGGGCGGTGAAAAACTGTTTTTT.

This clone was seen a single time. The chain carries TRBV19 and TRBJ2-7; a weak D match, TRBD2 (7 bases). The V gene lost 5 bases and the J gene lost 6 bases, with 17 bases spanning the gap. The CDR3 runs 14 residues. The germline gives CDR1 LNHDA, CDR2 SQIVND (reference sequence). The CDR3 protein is CASSPDRSGAEQYF. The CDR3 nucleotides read TGTGCCAGTAGTCCCGACAGGAGCGGGGCCGAGCAGTACTTC.

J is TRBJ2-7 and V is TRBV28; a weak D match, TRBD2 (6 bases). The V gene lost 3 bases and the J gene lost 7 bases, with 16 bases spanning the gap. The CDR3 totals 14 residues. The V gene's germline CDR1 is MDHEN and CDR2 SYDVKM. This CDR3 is CASSLGTAIVEQYF. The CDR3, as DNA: TGTGCCAGCAGTTTGGGGACTGCCATTGTGGAGCAGTACTTC.

The CDR3 reads CASSKGLAGGPGGTDTQYF. The CDR3 DNA is TGTGCCAGCAGCAAAGGACTAGCGGGGGGCCCAGGGGGCACAGATACGCAGTATTTT. The gene calls are TRBV5-4 and TRBJ2-3; 14 bases align to TRBD2. J lost 1 base, V lost 4 bases, and 11 bases had no gene match. Germline V lookup: CDR1 SGHNT, CDR2 YYREEE (reference sequence). The CDR3 consists of 19 residues.

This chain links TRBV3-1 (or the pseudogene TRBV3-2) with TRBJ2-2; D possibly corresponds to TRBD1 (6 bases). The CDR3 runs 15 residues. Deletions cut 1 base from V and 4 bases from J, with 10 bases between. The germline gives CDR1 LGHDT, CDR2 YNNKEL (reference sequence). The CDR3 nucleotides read TGTGCCAGCAGCCAAGGGACAGCCGCCACCGGGGAGCTGTTTTTT. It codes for CASSQGTAATGELFF.

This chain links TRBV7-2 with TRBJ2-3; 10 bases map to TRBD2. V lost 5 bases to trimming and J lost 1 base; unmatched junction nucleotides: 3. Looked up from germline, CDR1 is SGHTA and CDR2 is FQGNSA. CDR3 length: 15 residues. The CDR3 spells CASSTGLAGTDTQYF. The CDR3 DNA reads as TGTGCCAGCAGCACCGGACTAGCGGGCACAGATACGCAGTATTTT.

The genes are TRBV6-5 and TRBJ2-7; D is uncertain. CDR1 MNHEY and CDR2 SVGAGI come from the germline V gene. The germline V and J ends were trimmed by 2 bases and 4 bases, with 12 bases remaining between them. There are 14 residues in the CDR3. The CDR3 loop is CASSYAGLIYEQYF. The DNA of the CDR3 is TGTGCCAGCAGTTACGCCGGTCTTATTTACGAGCAGTACTTC.

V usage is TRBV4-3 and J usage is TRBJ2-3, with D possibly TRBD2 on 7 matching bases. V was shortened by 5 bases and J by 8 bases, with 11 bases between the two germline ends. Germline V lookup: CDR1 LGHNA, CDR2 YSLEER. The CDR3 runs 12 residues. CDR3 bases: TGCGCCAGCAGCGCGGGGGCAAGTACGCAGTATTTT. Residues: CASSAGASTQYF.

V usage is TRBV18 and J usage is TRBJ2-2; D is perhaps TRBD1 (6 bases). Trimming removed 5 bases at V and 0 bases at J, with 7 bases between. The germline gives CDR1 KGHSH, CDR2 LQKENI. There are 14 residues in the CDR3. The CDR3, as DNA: TGTGCCAGCTCAACAGGGTCGAACACCGGGGAGCTGTTTTTT. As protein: CASSTGSNTGELFF.

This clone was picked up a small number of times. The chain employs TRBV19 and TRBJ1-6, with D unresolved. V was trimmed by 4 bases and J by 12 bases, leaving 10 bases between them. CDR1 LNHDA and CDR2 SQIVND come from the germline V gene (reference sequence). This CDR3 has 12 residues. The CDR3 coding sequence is TGTGCCAGTAGTAAGAGATACGAACCCCTCCACTTT. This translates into CASSKRYEPLHF.

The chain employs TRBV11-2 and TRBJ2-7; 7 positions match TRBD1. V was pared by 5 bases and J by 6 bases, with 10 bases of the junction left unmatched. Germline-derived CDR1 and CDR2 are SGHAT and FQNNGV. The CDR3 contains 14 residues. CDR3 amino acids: CASSPWDRPLEQYF. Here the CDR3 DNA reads TGTGCCAGCAGCCCATGGGACAGACCCCTCGAGCAGTACTTC.

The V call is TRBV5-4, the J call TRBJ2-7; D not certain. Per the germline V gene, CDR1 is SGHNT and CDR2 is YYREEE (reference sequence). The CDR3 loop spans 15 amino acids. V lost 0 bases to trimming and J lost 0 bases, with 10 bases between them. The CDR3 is CASSLGGMSSYEQYF. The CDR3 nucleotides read TGTGCCAGCAGCTTGGGAGGCATGTCCTCCTACGAGCAGTACTTC.

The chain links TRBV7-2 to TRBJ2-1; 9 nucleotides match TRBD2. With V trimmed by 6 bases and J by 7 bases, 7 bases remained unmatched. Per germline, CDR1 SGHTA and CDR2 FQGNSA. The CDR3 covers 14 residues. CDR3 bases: TGTGCCAGCAGTCAGGGACTAGCACAGAATGAGCAGTTCTTC. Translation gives CASSQGLAQNEQFF.

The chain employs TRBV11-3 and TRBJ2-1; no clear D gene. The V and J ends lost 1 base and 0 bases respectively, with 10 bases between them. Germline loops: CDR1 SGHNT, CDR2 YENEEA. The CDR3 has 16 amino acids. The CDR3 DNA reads TGTGCCAGCAGCTTAGGTCCAGCTAGCTCCTACAATGAGCAGTTCTTC. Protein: CASSLGPASSYNEQFF.

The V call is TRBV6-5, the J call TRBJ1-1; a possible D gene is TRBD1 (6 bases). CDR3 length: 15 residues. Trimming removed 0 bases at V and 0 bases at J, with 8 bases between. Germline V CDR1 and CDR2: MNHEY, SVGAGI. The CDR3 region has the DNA TGTGCCAGCAGTTACTCCTCAGGGGTGAACACTGAAGCTTTCTTT. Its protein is CASSYSSGVNTEAFF.